The following is a T cell receptor beta chain sequence with its context. Its antigen remains unidentified. The CDR3 is made up of 18 amino acids. Germline V lookup: CDR1 SGHTA, CDR2 FQGNSA. V shed 4 bases, J shed 1 base, and the junction held 4 bases outside the gene matches. Sequencing was performed with immunoSEQ multiplex PCR; in TCRdb, only in-frame clones are kept and a portion is missing. Of about 60,000 clones detected, around 88% appear once; the ten largest clones hold about 7%. The sample is drawn from a study of T cell responses to AZD1222 COVID-19 vaccine. General observations from the study: Baseline seropositives among AZD1222 recipients totaled only five or six. Spike-specific TCR breadth rose after two AZD1222 doses, and depth rose as well. Unmutated variant regions are reportedly the target of nearly half of TCRs that are spike-specific.

Second-dose groups at about 4 or about 12 weeks were pooled. Sequences were derived from peripheral blood, sampled 28 days after the second AZD1222 dose. This chain connects TRBV7-2 to TRBJ2-2; 15 bases fit TRBD2. This receptor was taken from an adult who received the AZD1222 COVID-19 vaccine. The CDR3 reads CASSSPGLAGGNTGELFF. The CDR3 DNA reads as TGTGCCAGCAGCTCCCCGGGACTAGCGGGGGGGAACACCGGGGAGCTGTTTTTT.